This TCR beta chain stems from a study of blood T cell repertoires in COVID-19. Overall study context: Some COVID-19 samples were acute and others convalescent; all came from the United States, Italy and Spain. T cells, B-cell-depleted T cells, or PBMCs supplied cDNA or gDNA.

Original analysis: Amplifying reference gene primers gave estimates of nucleated cell counts. Method: immunoSEQ multiplex PCR; TCRdb's copy keeps in-frame clones and lacks some. Clone size and the V and J calls come from that table; the DNA yielded D and trimming. The data hold 95,000 to 100,000 clones, with almost 95% observed a single time. This clone was observed once. V shed 6 bases, J shed 4 bases, and the junction held 3 bases outside the gene matches. Germline CDR1 reads KGHSH; CDR2 reads LQKENI. This CDR3 is 13 amino acids long. This receptor was obtained from a man in his fifties with active COVID-19. The chain uses TRBV18 and TRBJ2-1; 7 nucleotides line up with TRBD1. The sample consisted of peripheral blood. The CDR3 nucleotides are TGTGCCAGCTCTCAGGGACAGTACAATGAGCAGTTCTTC. Translation: CASSQGQYNEQFF.